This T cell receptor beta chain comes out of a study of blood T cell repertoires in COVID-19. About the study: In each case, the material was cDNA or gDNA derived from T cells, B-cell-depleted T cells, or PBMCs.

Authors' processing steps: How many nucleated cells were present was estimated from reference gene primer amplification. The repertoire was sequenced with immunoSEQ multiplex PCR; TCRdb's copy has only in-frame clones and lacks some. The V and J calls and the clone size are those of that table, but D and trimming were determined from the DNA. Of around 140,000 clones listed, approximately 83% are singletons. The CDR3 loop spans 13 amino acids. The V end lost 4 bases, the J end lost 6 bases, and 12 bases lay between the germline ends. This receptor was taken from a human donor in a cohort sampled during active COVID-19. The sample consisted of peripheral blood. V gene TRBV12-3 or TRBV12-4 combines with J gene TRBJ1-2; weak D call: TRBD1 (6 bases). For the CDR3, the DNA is TGTGCCAGCAGTTATATTCAGGGGAATGGCTACACCTTC. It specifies CASSYIQGNGYTF.